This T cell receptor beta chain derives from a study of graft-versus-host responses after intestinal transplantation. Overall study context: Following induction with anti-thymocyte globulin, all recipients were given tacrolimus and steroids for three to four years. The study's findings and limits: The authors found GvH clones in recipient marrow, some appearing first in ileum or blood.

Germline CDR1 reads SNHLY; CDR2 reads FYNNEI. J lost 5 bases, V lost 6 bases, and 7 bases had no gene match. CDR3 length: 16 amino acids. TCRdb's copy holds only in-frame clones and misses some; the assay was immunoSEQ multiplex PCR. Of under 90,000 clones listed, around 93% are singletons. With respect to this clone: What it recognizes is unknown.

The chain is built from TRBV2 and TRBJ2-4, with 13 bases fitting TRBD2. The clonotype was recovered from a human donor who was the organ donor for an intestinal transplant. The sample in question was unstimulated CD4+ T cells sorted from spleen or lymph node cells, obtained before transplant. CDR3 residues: CASRKRTSGGENIQYF. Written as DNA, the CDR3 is TGTGCCAGCAGGAAAAGGACTAGCGGGGGTGAAAACATTCAGTACTTC. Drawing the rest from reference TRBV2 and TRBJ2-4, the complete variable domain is EPEVTQTPSHQVTQMGQEVILRCVPISNHLYFYWYRQILGQKVEFLVSFYNNEISEKSEIFDDQFSVERPDGSNFTLKIRSTKLEDSAMYFCASRKRTSGGENIQYFGAGTRLSVL.